The 24 T cell receptor beta chains listed next were all sequenced from one sample in a study of identical twins. TCRdb used MiXCR to reprocess the 5' RACE reads, holding one entry per CDR3 protein. Here the sample spans 650,000 to 800,000 distinct CDR3 sequences, 8% to 9% being singletons. The same data also contributed to another study, on yellow fever vaccine responses in identical twins.

Sequencing was performed on PBMCs. All receptors derive from a young woman in good health.

The chain links TRBV29-1 to TRBJ2-5, with D uncertain. Trimming took 4 bases from V and 1 from J, leaving 22 bases between them. The CDR3 runs 17 residues. CDR1 SQVTM and CDR2 ANQGSEA come from the germline V gene. The CDR3 bases are TGCAGCGTTGTCCTCGTCGCCACCAATCACCTCCAAGAGACCCAGTACTTC. This gives the protein CSVVLVATNHLQETQYF.

This clonotype was observed a handful of times. The chain employs TRBV7-2 and TRBJ2-3; D not certain. CDR3 length: 12 amino acids. V shed 4 bases and J shed 4 bases, with 6 bases lying between them. CDR1 is SGHTA, CDR2 FQGNSA, per germline. CDR3 region: CASSYIPDTQYF. In DNA form, the CDR3 reads TGTGCCAGCAGCTACATCCCAGATACGCAGTATTTT.

The chain joins TRBV3-1 to TRBJ2-7; TRBD1 might be the D (5 bases). V lost 10 bases, J lost 2 bases, and 21 bases lay in between. Germline CDR1 and CDR2: LGHDT and YNNKEL (reference sequence). The CDR3 runs to 15 residues. The CDR3 reads CATCQGVGVTYEQYF. The CDR3 DNA reads as TGTGCCACCTGCCAAGGGGTAGGGGTCACCTACGAGCAGTACTTC.

As concerns this clonotype: A much larger clone sits a single nucleotide away, making a read error possible. The chain couples TRBV10-3 to TRBJ2-7, with a weak D call TRBD1 (6 bases). The CDR3 length is 15 residues. CDR1 and CDR2 (germline): ENHRY, SYGVKD. CDR3 region: CAIRESSLGDNEQYF. The CDR3 DNA is TGTGCCATCAGAGAGTCCTCCCTGGGGGACAACGAGCAGTACTTC.

Only a few counts were recorded for this clonotype. The rearrangement joins TRBV6-5 to TRBJ1-4; D is perhaps TRBD1 (5 bases). Trimming stripped 2 bases from V and 7 bases from J, with 17 bases between. Germline CDR1 MNHEY, CDR2 SVGAGI. The CDR3 is 16 residues long. In DNA, the CDR3 is TGTGCCAGCAGTTACCGTGGGACCGCCCCGAGTGAAAAACTGTTTTTT. It specifies CASSYRGTAPSEKLFF.

This clonotype was seen just once. A much more abundant neighbour one base away suggests this may be a read error. The V gene is TRBV12-3 or TRBV12-4, the J gene TRBJ2-1, with D possibly being TRBD2 (5 bases). V was trimmed by 6 bases and J by 5 bases, leaving 8 bases between them. The CDR3 consists of 12 residues. The CDR3 here is CASRQEDNEQFF. The CDR3 bases are TGTGCCAGCAGGCAGGAGGACAATGAGCAGTTCTTC.

This clonotype was observed many times. This chain uses TRBV29-1 with TRBJ2-1; 8 nucleotides line up with TRBD2. After removal of 6 bases from V and 7 bases from J, the junction contained 2 bases not matched to a gene. The germline V gene has CDR1 SQVTM and CDR2 ANQGSEA. The CDR3 length is 11 residues. CDR3 nucleotides: TGCAGCGTCGGCGGGAGGAATGAGCAGTTCTTC. This codes for CSVGGRNEQFF.

This chain joins TRBV14 and TRBJ2-7; D unclear. Trimming shortened V by 1 base and J by 1 base, and 17 bases separated the two germline ends. The CDR3 runs to 17 residues. Per germline, CDR1 SGHDN and CDR2 FVKESK. CDR3 nucleotide sequence: TGTGCCAGCAGCCAAGGCTTAACAGCCATTCCTTCCTACGAGCAGTACTTC. As protein: CASSQGLTAIPSYEQYF.

This chain joins TRBV6-5 and TRBJ2-7, with D maybe TRBD2 (5 bases). This CDR3 is built from 12 residues. Trimming pared 7 bases from V and 3 bases from J, leaving 10 bases between. CDR1 and CDR2 from the germline V gene are MNHEY and SVGAGI. DNA of the CDR3: TGTGCCAGCACTGGGAGCGGCTACGAGCAGTACTTC. As protein: CASTGSGYEQYF.

This clonotype was observed a few times. The chain couples TRBV27 to TRBJ2-4, with a possible D match to TRBD2 (6 bases). The CDR3 has 15 residues. The ends were cut back, 3 bases at V and 5 bases at J, with 14 bases in the middle. Germline V gene data show CDR1 as MNHEY and CDR2 as SMNVEV (reference sequence). The CDR3 spells CASSFRRAAENIQYF. CDR3 nucleotides: TGTGCCAGCAGTTTCCGGAGGGCGGCGGAAAACATTCAGTACTTC.

This clonotype was seen many times. This chain links TRBV5-1 with TRBJ2-7; 7 bases line up with TRBD1. With V trimmed by 1 base and J by 9 bases, 4 bases remained unmatched. The CDR3 sequence is 12 residues long. Germline loops: CDR1 SGHRS, CDR2 YFSETQ. CDR3: CASSLTTGPQYF. CDR3 bases: TGCGCCAGCAGCTTGACGACAGGGCCGCAGTACTTC.

This clonotype was recorded at least ten times. CDR3 region: CASIGTKLETQYF. The CDR3 DNA follows: TGTGCCAGCATCGGGACAAAGCTAGAGACCCAGTACTTC. The gene calls are TRBV2 and TRBJ2-5, with D perhaps TRBD1 (6 bases). There are 13 residues in the CDR3. Germline V gene data show CDR1 as SNHLY and CDR2 as FYNNEI. V lost 7 bases to trimming and J lost 4 bases, with 13 bases between them. Filled out from reference TRBV2 and TRBJ2-5, the complete variable domain reads EPEVTQTPSHQVTQMGQEVILRCVPISNHLYFYWYRQILGQKVEFLVSFYNNEISEKSEIFDDQFSVERPDGSNFTLKIRSTKLEDSAMYFCASIGTKLETQYFGPGTRLLVL.

For the CDR3, the DNA is TGCGCCAGCAGTTCGGACGTGGGGACTGAAGCTTTCTTT. Its protein is CASSSDVGTEAFF. The chain links TRBV5-1 to TRBJ1-1; D uncertain. Trimming pared 5 bases from V and 5 bases from J, leaving 13 bases between. The CDR3 length is 13 residues. Germline CDR1 reads SGHRS; CDR2 reads YFSETQ.

The chain recombines TRBV6-2 or TRBV6-3 with TRBJ2-7; TRBD1 is a possible D gene (6 bases). V lost 5 bases and J lost 2, with 16 bases in between. Germline V CDR1 and CDR2: MNHEY, SVGEGT. The CDR3 is 15 amino acids. The CDR3 protein is CASSLKRDTTYEQYF. The CDR3 DNA sequence: TGTGCCAGCAGTCTCAAACGGGACACTACCTACGAGCAGTACTTC.

This clonotype was observed a handful of times. This CDR3 is CSAVESSGRAGFYEQYF. Written as DNA, the CDR3 is TGCAGTGCTGTAGAGTCTAGCGGGAGGGCCGGTTTCTACGAGCAGTACTTC. The V gene is TRBV20-1, the J gene TRBJ2-7, with 12 bases matching TRBD2. V was clipped by 5 bases and J by 3 bases; unmatched bases: 14. The CDR3 consists of 17 residues. CDR1 is DFQATT, CDR2 SNEGSKA, per germline (reference sequence).

The V call is TRBV10-3, the J call TRBJ2-1; D is possibly TRBD2 (6 bases). Between the trimmed V and J ends, which lost 7 bases and 5 bases, there was a span of 15 bases. Germline V gives CDR1 ENHRY, CDR2 SYGVKD. The CDR3 covers 14 residues. The CDR3 reads CAIKVSGGDNEQFF. CDR3 DNA sequence: TGTGCCATCAAGGTCTCCGGGGGAGACAATGAGCAGTTCTTC.

The genes are TRBV5-6 and TRBJ2-2; D is undetermined. The V end lost 4 bases, the J end lost 0 bases, and 13 bases lay between the germline ends. This CDR3 is built from 16 residues. From germline, CDR1 is SGHDT and CDR2 YYEEEE. CDR3 sequence: CASSPAASANTGELFF. CDR3 nucleotide sequence: TGTGCCAGCAGCCCCGCGGCGAGCGCGAACACCGGGGAGCTGTTTTTT.

A few counts support this clonotype. This rearrangement joins TRBV14 to TRBJ1-6; D remains ambiguous. Germline lookup yields CDR1 SGHDN and CDR2 FVKESK. The CDR3 sequence is 13 residues long. V was pared by 3 bases and J by 11 bases, with 11 bases between. In DNA form, the CDR3 reads TGTGCCAGCAGCCAGCGTGACGGGACACCCCTCCACTTT. This gives the protein CASSQRDGTPLHF.

This clonotype has just a few counts. The V and J genes are TRBV4-1 and TRBJ1-5; 10 nucleotides agree with TRBD1. Germline V CDR1 and CDR2: MGHRA, YSYEKL. The CDR3 has 16 amino acids. The V segment lost 2 bases and the J segment 6 bases; nucleotides outside the gene matches: 7. Here the CDR3 DNA reads TGCGCCAGCAGCCAAACGGACAGGGGGATGATTCAGCCCCAGCATTTT. It codes for CASSQTDRGMIQPQHF.

This sequence joins TRBV27 and TRBJ2-7; no clear D gene. V lost 5 bases, J lost 2 bases, and 13 bases lay in between. The CDR3 loop spans 14 amino acids. Looked up from germline, CDR1 is MNHEY and CDR2 is SMNVEV (reference sequence). The CDR3 protein is CASSAPQRAYEQYF. CDR3 nucleotide sequence: TGTGCCAGCAGTGCGCCGCAGCGCGCCTACGAGCAGTACTTC.

The chain uses TRBV24-1 and TRBJ2-5; D gene ambiguous. CDR1 is KGHDR, CDR2 SFDVKD, per germline. Trimming took 4 bases from V and 5 from J, leaving 10 bases between them. The CDR3 has 13 residues. The CDR3 loop is CATSDILQETQYF. The DNA of the CDR3 is TGTGCCACCAGTGACATACTCCAGGAGACCCAGTACTTC.

The chain links TRBV4-3 to TRBJ2-3; TRBD2 aligns across 11 bases. The CDR3 spans 18 residues. V was pared by 1 base and J by 3 bases, with 9 bases of the junction left unmatched. CDR1 and CDR2 from the germline V gene are LGHNA and YSLEER. The CDR3 reads CASSQGVLAGGVTDTQYF. DNA for the CDR3: TGCGCCAGCAGCCAAGGTGTTCTAGCGGGAGGAGTGACAGATACGCAGTATTTT.

This clonotype came up a few times. This chain joins TRBV9 and TRBJ2-5; D is perhaps TRBD2 (6 bases). Trimming left V 3 bases short and J 5 bases short, with 11 bases between. The CDR3 has 13 residues. Germline V gene sequence: CDR1 SGDLS, CDR2 YYNGEE. The CDR3 sequence is CASSGGDRETQYF. CDR3 DNA sequence: TGTGCCAGCAGCGGGGGGGATAGGGAGACCCAGTACTTC.

Turning to this clonotype: A much more abundant neighbour one base away suggests this may be a read error. This chain joins TRBV20-1 and TRBJ2-5; D is possibly TRBD2 (5 bases). This CDR3 is 12 amino acids long. CDR1 DFQATT and CDR2 SNEGSKA come from the germline V gene (reference sequence). Here the CDR3 reads CRAPWRGETQYF. Written as DNA, the CDR3 is TGCAGAGCCCCGTGGAGAGGGGAGACCCAGTACTTC.